This T cell receptor (beta chain) was sequenced for a study of blood T cell repertoires in COVID-19. Study details: The United States, Italy and Spain were the sources of the acute and convalescent COVID-19 samples.

The CDR3 length is 14 residues. Germline V gene sequence: CDR1 SNHLY, CDR2 FYNNEI. The J segment lost 1 base and the V segment lost 5 bases, leaving 2 bases of the junction unmatched. In the authors' methods: Cell counts per sample came from amplifying reference gene primers. Only in-frame clones appear in the TCRdb table, and some are missing; sequencing was by immunoSEQ multiplex PCR. That table is the source of V, J and clone size, and D and trimming were worked out from the DNA. Among 300,000 or so clones listed, roughly nine tenths were seen once. The Seattle patients, enrolled during active infection, were followed longitudinally.

The clonotype originates from a woman in her thirties with COVID-19, enrolled during active disease. Source material: peripheral blood. The V gene is TRBV2, the J gene TRBJ1-5; 7 bases are shared with TRBD1. CDR3 region: CASSTGVSNQPQHF. DNA for the CDR3: TGTGCCAGCAGTACAGGGGTAAGCAATCAGCCCCAGCATTTT.